This paragraph reports one T cell receptor (beta chain). The authors' processing: Reference gene primer amplification gave estimated nucleated cell counts. Assay: immunoSEQ multiplex PCR; the TCRdb copy retains only in-frame clones and omits some. The DNA was the basis for D and trimming; V, J and clone size are from that table. The data hold about 140,000 clones, with roughly three quarters observed a single time. The sample comes from a study of blood T cell repertoires in COVID-19. Looking at the study overall: From T cells, B-cell-depleted T cells, or PBMCs came the material, which was cDNA or gDNA.

The study drew participants aged about 18 to 89 years from approximately 25 US areas. Participant-given clinical history determined each cohort assignment. The germline V gene has CDR1 KGHSH and CDR2 LQKENI. The CDR3 loop spans 14 amino acids. V shed 0 bases and J shed 8 bases, with 10 bases lying between them. Sequenced material: PBMCs or T cells enriched from blood (not recorded which). The chain combines TRBV18 with TRBJ1-4, with TRBD1 as a possible D gene (6 bases). The clonotype comes from a woman aged 50 to 60 who had recovered from COVID-19. The CDR3 DNA reads as TGTGCCAGCTCACCACCGACAGGTCGGGAAAAACTGTTTTTT. This encodes CASSPPTGREKLFF.